The sequence of this T cell receptor beta chain was determined in a study of naive and memory T cell subsets. The CDR3 runs to 15 residues. The germline V and J ends were trimmed by 7 bases and 1 base, with 17 bases remaining between them. Both TRBC1 and TRBC2 were covered by a beta constant-region primer of two equimolar oligonucleotides. TCRdb reprocessed the UMI-ligation and nested PCR reads with MiXCR, giving one entry per CDR3 protein. The top ten clones hold about 0.14% of a sample with around 160,000 distinct CDR3 sequences, approximately 17% of them seen once. The V call is TRBV12-3 or TRBV12-4, the J call TRBJ2-7, with a weak D call TRBD1 (8 bases). Material: naive CD4+ T cells from blood. This sequence originates from a human donor in good health. The CDR3 spells CASKKRGQVSYEQYF. The CDR3 DNA reads as TGTGCCAGCAAGAAGCGGGGACAGGTATCCTACGAGCAGTACTTC.